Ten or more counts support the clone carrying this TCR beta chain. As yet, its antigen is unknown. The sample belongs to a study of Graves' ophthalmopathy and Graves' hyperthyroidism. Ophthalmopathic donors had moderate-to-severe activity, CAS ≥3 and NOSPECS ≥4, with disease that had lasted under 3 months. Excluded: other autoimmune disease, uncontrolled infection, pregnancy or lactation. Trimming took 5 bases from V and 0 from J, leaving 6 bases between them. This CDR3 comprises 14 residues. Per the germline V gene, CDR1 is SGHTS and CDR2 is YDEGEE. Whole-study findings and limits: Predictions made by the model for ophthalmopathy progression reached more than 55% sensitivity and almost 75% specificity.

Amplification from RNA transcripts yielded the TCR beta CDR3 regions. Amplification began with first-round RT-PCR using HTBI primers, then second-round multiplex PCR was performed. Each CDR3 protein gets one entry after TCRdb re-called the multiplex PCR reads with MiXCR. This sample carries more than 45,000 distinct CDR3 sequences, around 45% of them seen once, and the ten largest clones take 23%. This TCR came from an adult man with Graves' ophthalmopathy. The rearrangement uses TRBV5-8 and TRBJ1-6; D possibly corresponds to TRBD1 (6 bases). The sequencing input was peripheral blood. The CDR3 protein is CASRDSSYNSPLHF. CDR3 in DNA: TGTGCCAGCAGGGACAGCTCCTATAATTCACCCCTCCACTTT.